This T cell receptor (beta chain) was documented in a study of cytomegalovirus exposure and HLA in healthy donors. This clone came up a few times. Its antigen is still unknown. V lost 0 bases and J lost 7; bases outside the gene matches: 6. There are 16 residues in the CDR3. Germline values: CDR1 MNHEY, CDR2 SVGAGI. Primers included in the PCR were 60 Vbeta and 13 Jbeta primers. Assay: immunoSEQ multiplex PCR; the TCRdb copy retains only in-frame clones and omits some. This sample has 100,000 to 150,000 clones, with 76% found just once. Notes on the study in general: Further analysis was carried out later, and it showed several of the most significant clusters appearing linked to common viral pathogens. TCR beta sequences numbering around 15,000 were associated with HLA alleles at 0.05 false discovery rate in a later analysis. A later analysis showed TCR association rates differing by HLA locus, peaking at DRB1 and lowest at HLA-C.

The clonotype originates from a man over 45 in good health and CMV-seronegative. Sequencing was done on a sample of PBMCs. The V call is TRBV6-5, the J call TRBJ1-6; TRBD1 aligns across 7 bases. CDR3 DNA sequence: TGTGCCAGCAGTTACTCCGGGACAGAGTTGAATTCACCCCTCCACTTT. Translating it yields CASSYSGTELNSPLHF.